This T cell receptor beta chain was profiled in a study of shared clonotypes between healthy human individuals. General study results and limits: Naive CD4 clonotype sharing across several donors was approximately 5.2%.

Germline CDR1 reads LNHDA; CDR2 reads SQIVND (reference sequence). This CDR3 spans 16 amino acids. The trim removed 5 bases at V and 2 bases at J, leaving 8 bases unmatched. With regard to this clone: The antigen is undetermined.

The donors were adults (healthy and HIV-negative) with no recent acute infections or vaccinations. Evenly divided among several immunoSEQ plates was the genomic DNA of each subset. Here immunoSEQ multiplex PCR was the method, and the copy in TCRdb shows in-frame clones only, minus some. The sample records around 1.6 million clones, under 99% being singletons. The sequencing sample was made of naive CD4+ T cells sorted from blood. Stated subset: CD45RA+ positively selected. The source is a man younger than 45 in good health. The chain carries TRBV19 and TRBJ2-2, with TRBD2 matching 7 bases. The CDR3 bases are TGTGCCAGTAGTTTACTAGCGACTTTAAACACCGGGGAGCTGTTTTTT. As protein: CASSLLATLNTGELFF.